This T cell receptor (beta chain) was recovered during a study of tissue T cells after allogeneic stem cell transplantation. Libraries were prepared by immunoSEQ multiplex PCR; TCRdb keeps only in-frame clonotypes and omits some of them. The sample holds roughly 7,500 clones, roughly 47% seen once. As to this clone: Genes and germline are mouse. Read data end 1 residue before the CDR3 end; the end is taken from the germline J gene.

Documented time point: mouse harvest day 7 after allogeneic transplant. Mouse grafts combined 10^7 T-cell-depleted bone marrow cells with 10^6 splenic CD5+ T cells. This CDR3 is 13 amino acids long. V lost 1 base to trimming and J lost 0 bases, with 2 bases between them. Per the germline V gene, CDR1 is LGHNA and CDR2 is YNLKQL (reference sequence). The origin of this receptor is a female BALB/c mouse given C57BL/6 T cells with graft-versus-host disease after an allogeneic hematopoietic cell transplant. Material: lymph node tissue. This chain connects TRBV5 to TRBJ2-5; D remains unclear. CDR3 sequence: CASSQVNQDTQYF. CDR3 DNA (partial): TGTGCCAGCAGCCAAGTTAACCAAGACACCCAGTAC.